The rows below give T cell receptor beta chains drawn from one sample of a study of Graves' ophthalmopathy and Graves' hyperthyroidism. MiXCR, run by TCRdb on the multiplex PCR reads, gives a single entry per CDR3 protein. This repertoire shows over a million distinct CDR3 sequences, 35% to 40% found once; its top ten account for around 10%. Sequencing was performed on peripheral blood or thyroid tissue (not recorded which). Every receptor here comes from an adult man with Graves' hyperthyroidism. CDR3s leave out the opening cysteine and the closing phenylalanine or tryptophan.

j_call v_call cdr3_aa
TRBJ2-6 TRBV12-3/TRBV12-4 ASSKGAGSGANVLT
TRBJ1-1 TRBV12-3/TRBV12-4 ASDTEGAAEAF
TRBJ1-2 TRBV7-9 ASSPGGAGYYGYT
TRBJ2-7 TRBV29-1 SAGLSYEQY
TRBJ2-7 TRBV29-1 SVSWDTRSYEQY
TRBJ1-5 TRBV28 ASSPQTGHSNQPQH
TRBJ2-7 TRBV18 ASSPSAMGEQY
TRBJ2-7 TRBV11-1 ASRELAGYEQY
TRBJ2-3 TRBV14 ASSPRITDTQY
TRBJ1-3 TRBV30 AWTSSGNTIY
TRBJ2-7 TRBV29-1 SVESQGPYEQY
TRBJ2-7 TRBV7-2 ASSRRGGGSNSYEQY
TRBJ1-5 TRBV7-2 ASSTTGQGAGQPQH
TRBJ2-6 TRBV7-9 ASRMDGANVLT
TRBJ1-5 TRBV19 ATRLTDRNQPQH
TRBJ1-1 TRBV7-2 ATPSGRATEAF
TRBJ2-2 TRBV19 ASKAPQGANTGELF
TRBJ1-2 TRBV7-3 ASSPRPGANYGYT
TRBJ2-7 TRBV25-1 ASSDWASGWGSYEQY
TRBJ2-7 TRBV6-2/TRBV6-3 ASSYSITGAIYEQY
TRBJ2-5 TRBV5-4 ASSRKTGFFETQY
TRBJ1-5 TRBV19 ASSRLRGGQPQH
TRBJ1-5 TRBV19 ASSMGGRGIQPQH
TRBJ2-2 TRBV2 ASRGGTGMNTGELF
TRBJ2-7 TRBV7-8 ASSLLDRGAYEQC
TRBJ2-7 TRBV5-1 ASSGGTGSPLGRSEQY
TRBJ1-5 TRBV20-1 SASIPGASNQSQH
- TRBV19 ASSYTVAKNIQY